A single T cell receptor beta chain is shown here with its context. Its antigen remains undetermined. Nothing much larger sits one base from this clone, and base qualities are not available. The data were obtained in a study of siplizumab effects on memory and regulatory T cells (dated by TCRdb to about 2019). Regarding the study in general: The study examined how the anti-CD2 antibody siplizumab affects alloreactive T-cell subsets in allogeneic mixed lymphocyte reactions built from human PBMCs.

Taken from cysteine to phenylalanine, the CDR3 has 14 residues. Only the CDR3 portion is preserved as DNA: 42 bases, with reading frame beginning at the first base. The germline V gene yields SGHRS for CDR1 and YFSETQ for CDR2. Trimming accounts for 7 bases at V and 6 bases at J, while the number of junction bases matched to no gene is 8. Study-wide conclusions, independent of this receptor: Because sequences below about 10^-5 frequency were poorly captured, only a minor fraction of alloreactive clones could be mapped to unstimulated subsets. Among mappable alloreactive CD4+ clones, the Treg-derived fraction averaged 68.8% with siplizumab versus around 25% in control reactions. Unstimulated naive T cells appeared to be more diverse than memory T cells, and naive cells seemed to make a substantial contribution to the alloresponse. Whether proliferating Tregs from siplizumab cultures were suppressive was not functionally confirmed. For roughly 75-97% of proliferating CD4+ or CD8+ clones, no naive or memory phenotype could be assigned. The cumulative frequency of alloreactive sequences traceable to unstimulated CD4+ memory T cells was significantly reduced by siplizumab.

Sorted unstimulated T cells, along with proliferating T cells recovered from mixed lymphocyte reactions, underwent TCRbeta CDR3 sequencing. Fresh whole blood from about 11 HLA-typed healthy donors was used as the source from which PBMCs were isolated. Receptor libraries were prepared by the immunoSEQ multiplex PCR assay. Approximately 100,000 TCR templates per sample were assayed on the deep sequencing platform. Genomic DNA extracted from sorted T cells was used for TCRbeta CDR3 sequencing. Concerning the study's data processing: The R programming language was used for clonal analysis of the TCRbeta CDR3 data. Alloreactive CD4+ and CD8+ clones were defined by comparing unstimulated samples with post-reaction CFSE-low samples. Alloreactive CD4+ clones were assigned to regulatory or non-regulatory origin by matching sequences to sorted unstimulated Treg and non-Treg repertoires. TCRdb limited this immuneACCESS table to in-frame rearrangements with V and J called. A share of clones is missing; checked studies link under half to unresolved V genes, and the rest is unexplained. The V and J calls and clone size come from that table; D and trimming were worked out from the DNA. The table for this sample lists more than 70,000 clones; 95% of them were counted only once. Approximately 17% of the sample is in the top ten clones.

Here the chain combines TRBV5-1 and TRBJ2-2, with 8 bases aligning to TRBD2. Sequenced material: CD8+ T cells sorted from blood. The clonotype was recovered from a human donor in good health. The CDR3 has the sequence CASCPAGVSGELFF. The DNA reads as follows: TGCGCCAGCTGTCCAGCGGGAGTTTCCGGGGAGCTGTTTTTT.